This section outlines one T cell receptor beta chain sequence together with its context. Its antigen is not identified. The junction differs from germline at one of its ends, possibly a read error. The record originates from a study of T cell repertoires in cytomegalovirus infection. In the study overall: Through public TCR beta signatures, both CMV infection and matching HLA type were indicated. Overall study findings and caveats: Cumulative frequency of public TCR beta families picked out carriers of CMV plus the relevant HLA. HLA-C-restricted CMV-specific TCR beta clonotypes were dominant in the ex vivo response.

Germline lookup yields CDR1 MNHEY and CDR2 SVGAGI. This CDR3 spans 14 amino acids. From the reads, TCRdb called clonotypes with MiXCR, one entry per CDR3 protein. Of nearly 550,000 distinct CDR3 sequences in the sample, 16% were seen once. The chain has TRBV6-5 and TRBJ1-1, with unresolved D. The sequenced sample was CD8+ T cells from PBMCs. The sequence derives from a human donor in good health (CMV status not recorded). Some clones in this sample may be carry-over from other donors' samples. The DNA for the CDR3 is TGTGCCAGCAGTTACCGTGGAGGAGGCACTGTAGCTTTCTTT. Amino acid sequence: CASSYRGGGTVAFF.